These 2 T cell receptor beta chains were all obtained from the same sample, sequenced in a study of spatial heterogeneity in lung cancer. Time point described: blood at routine non-recurrence follow-up after resection. TCRdb independently ran MiXCR on the 5' RACE reads; one entry per CDR3 protein. The sample has approximately 18,000 distinct CDR3 sequences; over 15% are singletons. The sample in question was PBMCs, obtained at follow-up. These TCRs come from a male donor with early-stage non-small cell lung cancer.

J is TRBJ2-5 and V is TRBV28, with a tentative D call TRBD2 (6 bases). The CDR3 loop spans 17 amino acids. Germline V gene data show CDR1 as MDHEN and CDR2 as SYDVKM. V was clipped by 3 bases and J by 7 bases, with 24 bases between them. The CDR3 loop is CASSFDSSRGTGLTQYF. In DNA, the CDR3 is TGTGCCAGCAGTTTCGATTCTAGCCGGGGGACCGGTCTGACCCAGTACTTC.

This clonotype was observed a few times. The rearrangement uses TRBV7-6 and TRBJ1-2, with TRBD1 as a possible D gene (5 bases). Looked up from germline, CDR1 is SGHVS and CDR2 is FNYEAQ. V was pared by 5 bases and J by 7 bases, with 14 bases between. The CDR3 loop spans 13 amino acids. The CDR3 nucleotides are TGTGCCAGCAGCCCTACGGGGACCGCTGGCTACACCTTC. Translated, it gives CASSPTGTAGYTF.